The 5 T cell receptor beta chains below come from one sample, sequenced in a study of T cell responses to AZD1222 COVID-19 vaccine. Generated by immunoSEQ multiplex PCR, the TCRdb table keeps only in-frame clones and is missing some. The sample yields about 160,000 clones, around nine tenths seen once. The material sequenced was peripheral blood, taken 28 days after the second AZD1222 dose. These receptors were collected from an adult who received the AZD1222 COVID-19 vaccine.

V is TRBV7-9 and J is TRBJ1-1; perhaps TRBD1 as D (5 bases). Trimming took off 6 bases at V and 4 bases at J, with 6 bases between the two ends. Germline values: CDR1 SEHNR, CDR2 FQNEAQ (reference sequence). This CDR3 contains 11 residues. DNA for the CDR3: TGTGCCAGCAGAGGGGCCACTGAAGCTTTCTTT. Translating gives CASRGATEAFF.

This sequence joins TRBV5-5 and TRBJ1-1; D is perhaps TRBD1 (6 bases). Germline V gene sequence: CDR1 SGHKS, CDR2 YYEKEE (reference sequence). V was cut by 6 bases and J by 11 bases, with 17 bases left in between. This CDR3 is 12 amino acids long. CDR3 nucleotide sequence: TGTGCCAGCACCCCCAGGGGCCGAGGTGCTTTCTTT. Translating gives CASTPRGRGAFF.

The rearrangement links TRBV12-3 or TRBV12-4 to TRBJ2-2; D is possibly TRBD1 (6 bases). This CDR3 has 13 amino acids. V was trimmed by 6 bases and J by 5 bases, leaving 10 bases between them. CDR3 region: CASRPQGTGELFF. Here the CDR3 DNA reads TGTGCCAGCAGGCCACAGGGAACCGGGGAGCTGTTTTTT.

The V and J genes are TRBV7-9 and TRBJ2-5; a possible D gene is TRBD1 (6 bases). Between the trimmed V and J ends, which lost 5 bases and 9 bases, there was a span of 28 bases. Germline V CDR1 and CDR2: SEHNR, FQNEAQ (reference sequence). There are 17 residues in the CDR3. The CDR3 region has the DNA TGTGCCAGCAGCCCCGAGAAGGGGGATCCCCTCCAATGGCCCCAGTACTTC. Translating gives CASSPEKGDPLQWPQYF.

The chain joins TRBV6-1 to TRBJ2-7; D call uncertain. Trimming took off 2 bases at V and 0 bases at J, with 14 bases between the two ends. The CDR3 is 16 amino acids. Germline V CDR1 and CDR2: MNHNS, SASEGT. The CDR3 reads CASSEFGFRGSYEQYF. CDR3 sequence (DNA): TGTGCCAGCAGTGAATTTGGTTTTCGTGGCTCCTACGAGCAGTACTTC.